These 31 T cell receptor beta chains came from one sample sequenced in a study of cytomegalovirus exposure and HLA in healthy donors. Primers: 60 Vbeta forward and 13 Jbeta reverse. Measured with immunoSEQ multiplex PCR; TCRdb has only the in-frame clones, and not every one. Altogether over 95,000 clones are present, about 78% being singletons, with the ten largest covering around 3.4%. Sequences were obtained from PBMCs. The receptors were sampled from a man aged 40-55 years in good health and CMV-seronegative.

This clone was observed a single time. The chain employs TRBV29-1 and TRBJ1-1, with 9 bases that match TRBD1. From germline, CDR1 is SQVTM and CDR2 ANQGSEA. The CDR3 runs to 15 residues. V trimming: 5 bases; J trimming: 1 base; junction bases outside the gene matches: 8. CDR3 bases: TGCAGCGTTCTCGGGACAGGGTCTTCGAACACTGAAGCTTTCTTT. Translating gives CSVLGTGSSNTEAFF.

This chain connects TRBV12-1 to TRBJ2-2; the table's D call TRBD2 went unverified against the DNA. TRBV12-1 is a pseudogene segment. The CDR3 runs to 16 residues. Written as DNA, the CDR3 is TGTGCCAGCAGCTTTAAGGGAACGGGGAGCACCGGGGAGCTGTTTTTT. This gives the protein CASSFKGTGSTGELFF.

This clone was detected only once. The chain employs TRBV9 and TRBJ2-1; TRBD2 aligns across 9 bases. In germline, CDR1 is SGDLS, CDR2 YYNGEE. The CDR3 loop spans 15 amino acids. Losses at the gene ends were 0 bases for V and 4 bases for J; bases not matched to a gene: 2. The CDR3 DNA sequence: TGTGCCAGCAGCGTAGTAGCGGGAGCTTACAATGAGCAGTTCTTC. Translating it yields CASSVVAGAYNEQFF.

The chain joins TRBV11-2 to TRBJ2-5; possible D gene TRBD2, 5 bases. The CDR3 totals 13 residues. V lost 3 bases, J lost 2 bases, and 7 bases lay in between. The germline V gene has CDR1 SGHAT and CDR2 FQNNGV. The CDR3 loop reads CASSFGNQETQYF. The CDR3 nucleotides are TGTGCCAGCAGCTTCGGGAATCAAGAGACCCAGTACTTC.

J is TRBJ2-5 and V is TRBV2; 9 bases match TRBD1. Germline assignment: CDR1 SNHLY and CDR2 FYNNEI. This CDR3 spans 17 amino acids. The trim removed 0 bases at V and 4 bases at J, leaving 9 bases unmatched. CDR3 nucleotide sequence: TGTGCCAGCAGTGAAGCTTCCGGGACAGGGTTTACAGAGACCCAGTACTTC. Its translation is CASSEASGTGFTETQYF. The variable domain in full, with the rest retrieved from reference TRBV2 and TRBJ2-5, is EPEVTQTPSHQVTQMGQEVILRCVPISNHLYFYWYRQILGQKVEFLVSFYNNEISEKSEIFDDQFSVERPDGSNFTLKIRSTKLEDSAMYFCASSEASGTGFTETQYFGPGTRLLVL.

This rearrangement joins TRBV9 to TRBJ2-7; 10 bases fit TRBD1. The CDR3 has 15 residues. Germline lookup yields CDR1 SGDLS and CDR2 YYNGEE. J was trimmed by 3 bases and V by 3 bases; bases with no gene match: 6. This CDR3 reads CASSAGGQGNYEQYF. Written as DNA, the CDR3 is TGTGCCAGCAGCGCGGGGGGACAGGGGAACTACGAGCAGTACTTC.

This sequence joins TRBV2 and TRBJ2-4; no firm D call. This CDR3 spans 15 amino acids. The V gene lost 1 base and the J gene lost 5 bases, with 12 bases spanning the gap. Germline CDR1 SNHLY, CDR2 FYNNEI. The DNA of the CDR3 is TGTGCCAGCAGTGAAGGGCAGACTCAAGAAAACATTCAGTACTTC. Protein product: CASSEGQTQENIQYF.

The rearrangement uses TRBV5-1 and TRBJ1-5, with D unclear. CDR1 is SGHRS, CDR2 YFSETQ, per germline. The V gene lost 0 bases and the J gene lost 4 bases, with 11 bases spanning the gap. CDR3 size: 15 residues. CDR3 loop: CASSLAGTVNQPQHF. For the CDR3, the DNA is TGCGCCAGCAGCTTGGCCGGCACAGTTAATCAGCCCCAGCATTTT. Together with reference TRBV5-1 and TRBJ1-5, the CDR3 gives the full variable domain: KAGVTQTPRYLIKTRGQQVTLSCSPISGHRSVSWYQQTPGQGLQFLFEYFSETQRNKGNFPGRFSGRQFSNSRSEMNVSTLELGDSALYLCASSLAGTVNQPQHFGDGTRLSIL.

The rearrangement links TRBV5-5 to TRBJ2-7; D not certain. Looked up from germline, CDR1 is SGHKS and CDR2 is YYEKEE (reference sequence). This CDR3 comprises 16 residues. V shed 1 base and J shed 0 bases, with 14 bases lying between them. DNA of the CDR3: TGTGCCAGCAGCTTGTTTAGTATCCCGAGCTCCTACGAGCAGTACTTC. It translates to CASSLFSIPSSYEQYF.

This clone was observed a handful of times. This sequence joins TRBV7-3 and TRBJ2-3, with TRBD1 as a possible D gene (6 bases). The CDR3 is made up of 15 amino acids. V was trimmed by 5 bases and J by 6 bases, leaving 18 bases between them. The germline CDR1 and CDR2 sequences are SGHTA and FQGTGA. The CDR3 loop reads CASSLTQGRLDTQYF. DNA for the CDR3: TGTGCCAGCAGCCTTACCCAGGGGCGTTTGGATACGCAGTATTTT.

The rearrangement links TRBV5-1 to TRBJ2-1; 10 nucleotides agree with TRBD1. After removal of 3 bases from V and 9 bases from J, the junction contained 6 bases not matched to a gene. The CDR3 runs to 14 residues. Germline V gives CDR1 SGHRS, CDR2 YFSETQ. CDR3 coding DNA: TGCGCCAGCAGCTCGGGACAGGGGAACGGTGAGCAGTTCTTC. Its translation is CASSSGQGNGEQFF.

The chain recombines TRBV6-6 with TRBJ1-2; 8 nucleotides agree with TRBD1. Trimming at V came to 3 bases and at J to 8 bases, leaving 14 bases not matched to a gene. There are 16 residues in the CDR3. The germline V gene encodes CDR1 MNHNY and CDR2 SVGAGI (reference sequence). DNA for the CDR3: TGTGCCAGCAGTTATAACCCCCAGGGGGCGCGGGAAGGCTACACCTTC. It codes for CASSYNPQGAREGYTF.

The rearrangement uses TRBV9 and TRBJ2-5; 9 positions match TRBD2. The trim removed 0 bases at V and 1 base at J, leaving 4 bases unmatched. The germline gives CDR1 SGDLS, CDR2 YYNGEE. The CDR3 runs to 16 residues. DNA for the CDR3: TGTGCCAGCAGCGTAGCTAGCGGGGCCATCCAAGAGACCCAGTACTTC. Residues: CASSVASGAIQETQYF. Drawing the rest from reference TRBV9 and TRBJ2-5, the complete variable domain is DSGVTQTPKHLITATGQRVTLRCSPRSGDLSVYWYQQSLDQGLQFLIQYYNGEERAKGNILERFSAQQFPDLHSELNLSSLELGDSALYFCASSVASGAIQETQYFGPGTRLLVL.

The rearrangement links TRBV6-5 to TRBJ1-3; 7 bases are shared with TRBD1. There are 15 residues in the CDR3. Trimming removed 4 bases from V and 4 bases from J; junction bases left unmatched: 7. Germline CDR1 is MNHEY and CDR2 is SVGAGI. The CDR3 is CASSSTGRRGNTIYF. CDR3 DNA sequence: TGTGCCAGCAGTTCGACAGGGCGACGCGGAAACACCATATATTTT.

The V call is TRBV11-2, the J call TRBJ1-6, with D unresolved. The CDR3 is 13 residues long. The V end lost 0 bases, the J end lost 7 bases, and 4 bases lay between the germline ends. Germline assignment: CDR1 SGHAT and CDR2 FQNNGV. DNA of the CDR3: TGTGCCAGCAGCTTAGACAGGAATTCACCCCTCCACTTT. Translation gives CASSLDRNSPLHF.

This clone was recorded a few times. This chain links TRBV7-9 with TRBJ2-5; D possibly corresponds to TRBD1 (5 bases). CDR1 and CDR2 (germline): SEHNR, FQNEAQ (reference sequence). V was trimmed by 5 bases and J by 5 bases, leaving 15 bases between them. CDR3 length: 14 amino acids. The CDR3 DNA reads as TGTGCCAGCAGCCTTATGGGGCGGTTGGAGACCCAGTACTTC. This codes for CASSLMGRLETQYF.

The J gene is TRBJ2-5, the V gene TRBV19; D might be TRBD1 (5 bases). V was shortened by 3 bases and J by 2 bases, with 16 bases between the two germline ends. The CDR3 totals 16 residues. In germline, CDR1 is LNHDA, CDR2 SQIVND (reference sequence). The CDR3 here is CASSMTAGPPQETQYF. CDR3 bases: TGTGCCAGTAGTATGACGGCAGGGCCCCCACAAGAGACCCAGTACTTC.

This clone has a single count. The V call is TRBV9, the J call TRBJ2-3, with D perhaps TRBD2 (6 bases). V lost 1 base, J lost 2 bases, and 8 bases lay in between. The CDR3 is 14 residues long. From germline, CDR1 is SGDLS and CDR2 YYNGEE. The CDR3 protein is CASSVLAITDTQYF. Here the CDR3 DNA reads TGTGCCAGCAGCGTACTAGCGATCACAGATACGCAGTATTTT.

This clone was observed a single time. CDR3 protein: CASSINGATNEKLFF. The CDR3 DNA follows: TGTGCCAGTAGTATCAACGGTGCAACTAATGAAAAACTGTTTTTT. V and J are TRBV19 and TRBJ1-4; D is ambiguous. Trimming left V 3 bases short and J 0 bases short, with 8 bases between. The CDR3 is 15 residues long. Germline CDR1 reads LNHDA; CDR2 reads SQIVND (reference sequence).

In this sample, this clone turned up a few times. One end of the junction is discordant with germline, which a read error may explain. At the DNA level, this CDR3 is encoded by other sequences in the same sample as well. This rearrangement joins TRBV10-1 to TRBJ2-1; D remains ambiguous. This CDR3 region has 14 residues. Per the germline V gene, CDR1 is WNHNN and CDR2 is SYGVQD (reference sequence). CDR3 sequence reads: CASKLQQAYNEQFF. The DNA for the CDR3 is TGCGCTAGCAAGCTACAGCAGGCATACAATGAGCAGTTCTTC.

V usage is TRBV2 and J usage is TRBJ1-1, with D perhaps matching TRBD1 (5 bases). Germline V gives CDR1 SNHLY, CDR2 FYNNEI. Trimming shortened V by 4 bases and J by 5 bases, and 11 bases separated the two germline ends. This CDR3 has 13 residues. The CDR3 bases are TGTGCCAGCAGTGCTCAGGGAAGGACTGAAGCTTTCTTT. The encoded protein is CASSAQGRTEAFF.

The V call is TRBV5-1, the J call TRBJ1-1; TRBD1 agrees at 7 bases. Unmatched junction bases numbered 5, after V lost 0 bases and J lost 6 bases. Germline V gene data show CDR1 as SGHRS and CDR2 as YFSETQ. The CDR3 contains 14 residues. The CDR3 nucleotides read TGCGCCAGCAGCTTGGGACAGGGAAGCGCTGAAGCTTTCTTT. Translated, it gives CASSLGQGSAEAFF.

This sequence joins TRBV30 and TRBJ1-5; 12 bases line up with TRBD1. Germline CDR1 and CDR2: GTSNPN and SVGIG (reference sequence). CDR3 length: 15 amino acids. Trimming cost V 2 bases and J 7 bases; bases outside gene matches: 6. The CDR3 spells CAWSIGTGGGQPQHF. For the CDR3, the DNA is TGTGCCTGGAGTATAGGGACAGGGGGCGGGCAGCCCCAGCATTTT.

The chain is built from TRBV6-5 and TRBJ1-2; D may be TRBD1 (6 bases). The CDR3 extends over 13 amino acids. Looked up from germline, CDR1 is MNHEY and CDR2 is SVGAGI. The ends were cut back, 6 bases at V and 8 bases at J, with 16 bases in the middle. In DNA form, the CDR3 reads TGTGCCAGCAGCCGTACCAGGGGTCGGGGCTACACCTTC. Translating gives CASSRTRGRGYTF.

The chain combines TRBV10-1 with TRBJ2-1, with D unclear. V gave up 3 bases and J gave up 8 bases, with 11 bases separating them. In germline, CDR1 is WNHNN, CDR2 SYGVQD (reference sequence). The CDR3 totals 13 residues. In nucleotides, the CDR3 is TGCGCCAGCAGTGAACAGTTGGGCGATGAGCAGTTCTTC. It encodes CASSEQLGDEQFF.

The chain recombines TRBV7-3 with TRBJ2-1; 9 positions agree with TRBD1. CDR1 SGHTA and CDR2 FQGTGA come from the germline V gene. The J segment lost 2 bases and the V segment lost 5 bases, leaving 4 bases of the junction unmatched. The CDR3 sequence is 15 residues long. In DNA form, the CDR3 reads TGTGCCAGCAGCACAGACAGGGGGACCTACAATGAGCAGTTCTTC. Amino acids: CASSTDRGTYNEQFF. Together with reference TRBV7-3 and TRBJ2-1, the CDR3 gives the full variable domain: GAGVSQTPSNKVTEKGKYVELRCDPISGHTALYWYRQSLGQGPEFLIYFQGTGAADDSGLPNDRFFAVRPEGSVSTLKIQRTERGDSAVYLCASSTDRGTYNEQFFGPGTRLTVL.

The genes are TRBV7-2 and TRBJ1-3; D gene uncertain. Trimming took 5 bases from V and 8 from J, leaving 13 bases between them. Germline V lookup: CDR1 SGHTA, CDR2 FQGNSA. The CDR3 runs to 13 residues. DNA for the CDR3: TGTGCCAGCAGCGCTGGCAGGTTAGACACCATATATTTT. Translated, it gives CASSAGRLDTIYF. The whole variable domain, filled in from reference TRBV7-2 and TRBJ1-3, reads GAGVSQSPSNKVTEKGKDVELRCDPISGHTALYWYRQSLGQGLEFLIYFQGNSAPDKSGLPSDRFSAERTGGSVSTLTIQRTQQEDSAVYLCASSAGRLDTIYFGEGSWLTVV.

The V call is TRBV5-1, the J call TRBJ2-2; D not certain. CDR1 and CDR2 (germline): SGHRS, YFSETQ. The CDR3 extends over 15 amino acids. V lost 0 bases, J lost 0 bases, and 6 bases lay in between. The CDR3 DNA is TGCGCCAGCAGCTTGGCCGCAGCGAACACCGGGGAGCTGTTTTTT. Amino acids: CASSLAAANTGELFF.

The gene calls are TRBV11-2 and TRBJ1-1, with D uncertain. CDR1 SGHAT and CDR2 FQNNGV come from the germline V gene. The V gene lost 3 bases and the J gene lost 3 bases, with 5 bases spanning the gap. This CDR3 is 12 amino acids long. The CDR3 here is CASSFSDTEAFF. The CDR3 DNA reads TGTGCCAGCAGCTTTAGCGACACTGAAGCTTTCTTT.

V gene TRBV28 combines with J gene TRBJ2-2, with TRBD2 matching over 14 bases. The germline V gene has CDR1 MDHEN and CDR2 SYDVKM. The V gene end was trimmed by 10 bases and the J gene end by 7 bases; junction bases not matched to a gene: 14. This CDR3 is 17 amino acids long. CDR3 nucleotide sequence: TGTGCCACCCAACGGCCGGGACTAGCGGGAGTGGGCGGGGAGCTGTTTTTT. Residues: CATQRPGLAGVGGELFF.

The chain combines TRBV5-1 with TRBJ1-6, with D hard to call. With 0 bases removed from V and 9 bases from J, the gap between germline ends came to 10 bases. In germline, CDR1 is SGHRS, CDR2 YFSETQ. This CDR3 region has 14 residues. The DNA for the CDR3 is TGCGCCAGCAGCTTGGAGAGGGTGGGTTCACCCCTCCACTTT. Its protein product is CASSLERVGSPLHF.